The T cell receptor beta chain under discussion was sequenced for a study of OX40 agonist ivuxolimab in advanced cancers. Profiled with immunoSEQ multiplex PCR; TCRdb holds only in-frame clones, not every one. The data hold some 80,000 clones, with about four fifths observed a single time. Trimming shortened V by 3 bases and J by 8 bases, and 5 bases separated the two germline ends. The CDR3 extends over 11 amino acids. In germline, CDR1 is MDHEN, CDR2 SYDVKM. The chain joins TRBV28 to TRBJ1-3, with D hard to call. Sequencing was performed on CD4+ or CD8+ T cells sorted from blood, taken in a trial of the OX40 agonist ivuxolimab. This receptor was identified in an adult with an advanced solid tumor such as melanoma, head and neck, liver or kidney cancer. The CDR3 sequence is CASSFRDTIYF. CDR3 DNA: TGTGCCAGCAGTTTTCGGGACACCATATATTTT.